This record concerns one TCR beta chain sequence. Its antigen is unknown. No quality values exist for individual bases; no much larger clone is one base distant. The method behind the library was RACE. The sequencer was a NextSeq 500. Library preparation attached unique molecular identifiers to individual cDNA molecules for quantitative, reproducible TCR counting. Both TCR alpha and TCR beta chains were sequenced from each blood RNA sample. The original methods were these. A median of about 87,000 TCRs per sample was observed, with a range of 23,224 to 690,600. The Decombinator software suite was used to annotate V, J and CDR3 in the TCR reads. For the PS versus PT1 abundance plots, all samples were subsampled to the same number of TCRs (28,000). TCRs were defined as expanded if absent before sensitization and observed at least eight times at the 2-week time point. TCRdb reran the public reads through fastp at Q25 and MiXCR, keeping productive beta chains. When rows share a CDR3 protein, they turn into one entry using the most common DNA and genes. The V and J calls come from TCRdb's annotation, not from the publication. For this sample the table gives about 62,000 distinct CDR3 sequences, of which about 6.7% were detected only once. Of the sample, around 1.6% is held by the ten largest clones.

The sample is drawn from a study of human T cells and chemical hapten exposure (dated by TCRdb to about 2021). About the study as a whole: For sensitization, 2% DPC in acetone was applied to a roughly 2 cm by roughly 2 cm area of upper inner arm skin. Alopecia areata with under or over 50% scalp involvement, alopecia totalis and alopecia universalis were represented in the patient cohort, which was mostly female. Patch testing on the upper back used Finn chambers containing 0.01% DPC, with scoring done after 6 days according to International Contact Dermatitis Research Group standards. Libraries were pooled for sequencing, and variation in per-sample TCR yields was attributed mainly to small differences in library volumes within the pool. Blood for TCR sequencing was provided by twenty-nine alopecia patients at one to four time points (pre-sensitization, 2, 6 and 24 weeks). The study tracked peripheral blood TCR repertoire changes in vivo during primary and secondary sensitization to the hapten diphenylcyclopropenone (DPC) in alopecia patients. Blood samples were taken from patients before sensitization (week 0) and at 2, 6 and about 24 weeks after DPC sensitization. Throughout the roughly 23-week study period, patients were also given weekly therapeutic DPC doses on the scalp. Overall study results and their limits: The number of TCRs above 1 in 1000 frequency did not change with DPC sensitization; there was no evidence of global repertoire structure alterations. After repeated subsampling, the strength of the expansion versus patch-test correlation and the threshold at which it became significant changed. Patch test score correlated positively with the number of PT1 expanded TCRs, reaching significance at thresholds 8, 16 and 32 but not at 4. Because every patient had alopecia, a presumed autoimmune disease, the patients' immune response might differ from that of healthy individuals. Expanded TCRs formed significantly more large CDR3 similarity clusters than pre-sensitization or healthy control sets, consistent with antigen-driven responses.

The time point label on this specimen signifies: pre-sensitization, week 0. The treatment or condition label here, explained by the study, means: therapeutic diphenylcyclopropenone sensitization with weekly scalp DPC. Blood at each patch-test visit was drawn before the patch test was applied. Eligible patients were aged 18 to 70, diagnosed with alopecia, deemed suitable for DPC therapy, and excluded if pregnant. Total RNA was isolated from unfractionated whole blood collected in Tempus Blood RNA tubes. From the cysteine up to the phenylalanine, the CDR3 has a length of 16 residues. Only the CDR3 part of the read is kept: 48 bases, read in frame from the first base. Deletion took 2 bases off V and 5 bases off J, with a span of 15 bases between the germline ends. From the germline V gene, CDR1 is SNHLY and CDR2 is FYNNEI.

Here the chain combines TRBV2 and TRBJ1-4, with the D gene not clear enough to name. The sequencing used whole blood, collected in connection with sensitization to the hapten diphenylcyclopropenone (DPC). The sequence was obtained from a woman aged 25 to 45 with alopecia areata. Some clones in this sample may be carry-over from other donors' samples. The DNA sequence follows: TGTGCCAGCAGTGAATGGGGAATAGACAAGAATGAAAAACTGTTTTTT. Its product reads: CASSEWGIDKNEKLFF.